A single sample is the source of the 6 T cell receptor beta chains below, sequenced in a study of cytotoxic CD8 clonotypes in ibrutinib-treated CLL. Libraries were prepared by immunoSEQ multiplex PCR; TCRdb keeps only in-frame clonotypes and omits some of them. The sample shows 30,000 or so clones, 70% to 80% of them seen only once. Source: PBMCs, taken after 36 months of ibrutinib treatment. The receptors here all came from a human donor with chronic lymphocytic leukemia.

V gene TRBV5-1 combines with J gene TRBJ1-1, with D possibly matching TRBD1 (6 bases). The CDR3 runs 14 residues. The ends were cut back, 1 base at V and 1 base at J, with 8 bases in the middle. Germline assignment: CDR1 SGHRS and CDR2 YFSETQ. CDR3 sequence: CASSLYRANTEAFF. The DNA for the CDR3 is TGCGCCAGCAGCTTGTACAGGGCGAACACTGAAGCTTTCTTT.

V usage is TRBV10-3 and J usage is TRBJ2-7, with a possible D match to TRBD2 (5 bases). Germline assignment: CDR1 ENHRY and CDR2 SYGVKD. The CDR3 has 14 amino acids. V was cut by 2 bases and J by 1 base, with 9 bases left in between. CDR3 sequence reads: CAISEGLESYEQYF. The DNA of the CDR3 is TGTGCCATCAGTGAGGGACTCGAATCCTACGAGCAGTACTTC.

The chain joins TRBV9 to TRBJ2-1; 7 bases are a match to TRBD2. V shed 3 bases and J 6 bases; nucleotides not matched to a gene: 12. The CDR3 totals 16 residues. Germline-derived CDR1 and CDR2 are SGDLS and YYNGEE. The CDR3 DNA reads TGTGCCAGCAGCGCGTCGCCAAGCGGGGTCTTCAATGAGCAGTTCTTC. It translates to CASSASPSGVFNEQFF.

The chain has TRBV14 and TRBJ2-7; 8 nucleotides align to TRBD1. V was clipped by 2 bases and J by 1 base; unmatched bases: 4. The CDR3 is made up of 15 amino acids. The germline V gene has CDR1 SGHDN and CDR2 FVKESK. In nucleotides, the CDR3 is TGTGCCAGCAGCCAACAGGGGGCAGGATCCTACGAGCAGTACTTC. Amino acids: CASSQQGAGSYEQYF.

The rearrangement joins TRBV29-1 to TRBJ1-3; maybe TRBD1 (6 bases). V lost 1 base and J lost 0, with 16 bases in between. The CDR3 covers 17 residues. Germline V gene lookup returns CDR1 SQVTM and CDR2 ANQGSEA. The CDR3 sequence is CSVEAEPGASSGNTIYF. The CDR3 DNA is TGCAGCGTTGAAGCGGAGCCGGGGGCAAGCTCTGGAAACACCATATATTTT.

This CDR3 is CASSPGDFSTDTQYF. The CDR3 DNA sequence: TGTGCCAGCAGCCCCGGCGACTTTAGCACAGATACGCAGTATTTT. V gene TRBV5-6 combines with J gene TRBJ2-3; unclear D gene. The germline V gene encodes CDR1 SGHDT and CDR2 YYEEEE. The germline V and J ends were trimmed by 4 bases and 0 bases, with 12 bases remaining between them. The CDR3 spans 15 residues.